One sample yielded the 26 T cell receptor beta chains listed below, sequenced in a study of blood T cell repertoires in COVID-19. TCRdb's table, derived via immunoSEQ multiplex PCR, lists solely in-frame clones and lacks some. The table records 200,000 to 250,000 clones, around 83% of them present only once. Sequences were obtained from peripheral blood. The receptor source for this set is a woman aged 50 to 65 with acute or convalescent COVID-19.

J is TRBJ2-4 and V is TRBV5-8; the D gene is possibly TRBD2 (6 bases). Germline CDR1 and CDR2: SGHTS and YDEGEE. V lost 0 bases to trimming and J lost 7 bases, with 11 bases between them. CDR3 length: 14 residues. This CDR3 is CASSLDLGGNIQYF. The DNA of the CDR3 is TGTGCCAGCAGCTTGGATCTCGGGGGTAACATTCAGTACTTC.

The chain uses TRBV3-1 (or the pseudogene TRBV3-2) and TRBJ2-1, with 7 bases that match TRBD2. Germline V gives CDR1 LGHDT, CDR2 YNNKEL (reference sequence). This CDR3 has 14 residues. V shed 1 base and J 3 bases; nucleotides not matched to a gene: 0. The CDR3 reads CASSQGGGYNEQFF. Written as DNA, the CDR3 is TGTGCCAGCAGCCAAGGGGGGGGCTACAATGAGCAGTTCTTC.

The chain recombines TRBV27 with TRBJ2-1, with a tentative D call TRBD2 (6 bases). From germline, CDR1 is MNHEY and CDR2 SMNVEV (reference sequence). The CDR3 has 13 amino acids. V was shortened by 7 bases and J by 0 bases, with 7 bases between the two germline ends. CDR3 amino acids: CASTAGSYNEQFF. The CDR3 nucleotides read TGTGCCAGCACAGCGGGCTCCTACAATGAGCAGTTCTTC.

This chain joins TRBV28 and TRBJ2-7; 7 bases are a match to TRBD1. This CDR3 is built from 16 residues. Germline-derived CDR1 and CDR2 are MDHEN and SYDVKM. V trimming: 5 bases; J trimming: 6 bases; junction bases outside the gene matches: 16. The CDR3 region has the DNA TGTGCCAGCAGTCTTCCGGGACAGAGTCTCTCCGGCGAGCAGTACTTC. Translating gives CASSLPGQSLSGEQYF. Combining the CDR3 with reference TRBV28 and TRBJ2-7 gives the whole variable domain DVKVTQSSRYLVKRTGEKVFLECVQDMDHENMFWYRQDPGLGLRLIYFSYDVKMKEKGDIPEGYSVSREKKERFSLILESASTNQTSMYLCASSLPGQSLSGEQYFGPGTRLTVT.

The CDR3 sequence is CASSPRQGWGYTF. Here the CDR3 DNA reads TGTGCCAGCAGCCCAAGACAGGGCTGGGGCTACACCTTC. The genes are TRBV27 and TRBJ1-2, with 7 bases identical to TRBD1. The junction had 9 bases not matched to a gene; V was cut back by 6 bases and J by 8 bases. The CDR3 sequence is 13 residues long. Germline CDR1 reads MNHEY; CDR2 reads SMNVEV (reference sequence).

The CDR3 coding sequence is TGTGCCAGCAGTGAACAGGTGAATTACTCTGGAAACACCATATATTTT. Its translation: CASSEQVNYSGNTIYF. The V call is TRBV6-1, the J call TRBJ1-3, with D hard to call. V was shortened by 2 bases and J by 0 bases, with 11 bases between the two germline ends. CDR3 length: 16 residues. From germline, CDR1 is MNHNS and CDR2 SASEGT.

The gene calls are TRBV9 and TRBJ1-6; D uncertain. The V gene lost 3 bases and the J gene lost 7 bases, with 5 bases spanning the gap. The CDR3 runs 12 residues. The germline V gene has CDR1 SGDLS and CDR2 YYNGEE. CDR3 residues: CASSARNSPLHF. In nucleotides, the CDR3 is TGTGCCAGCAGCGCCAGGAATTCACCCCTCCACTTT.

The V gene is TRBV7-2, the J gene TRBJ1-2; D is unclear. Between the trimmed V and J ends, which lost 5 bases and 4 bases, there was a span of 11 bases. The CDR3 has 13 amino acids. CDR1 is SGHTA, CDR2 FQGNSA, per germline. CDR3 DNA: TGTGCCAGCAGCCCCGACAAGAGCTATGGCTACACCTTC. Translated: CASSPDKSYGYTF.

The chain couples TRBV19 to TRBJ1-1; weak D call: TRBD1 (6 bases). Between the trimmed V and J ends, which lost 3 bases and 0 bases, there was a span of 20 bases. Germline V gene data show CDR1 as LNHDA and CDR2 as SQIVND (reference sequence). This CDR3 contains 18 residues. The DNA of the CDR3 is TGTGCCAGTAGTATCGGCCCCCGGGTTACAGGGATGAACACTGAAGCTTTCTTT. Its translation is CASSIGPRVTGMNTEAFF.

This chain uses TRBV9 with TRBJ1-5; TRBD1 might be the D (5 bases). Trimming left V 7 bases short and J 7 bases short, with 21 bases between. The CDR3 has 15 residues. From germline, CDR1 is SGDLS and CDR2 YYNGEE. The CDR3 region has the DNA TGTGCCAGCTCAAGTTCGGTGGCAGGGAGGCAGCCCCAGCATTTT. It specifies CASSSSVAGRQPQHF.

The V and J genes are TRBV7-2 and TRBJ1-6; D might be TRBD1 (5 bases). From germline, CDR1 is SGHTA and CDR2 FQGNSA. The V end lost 0 bases, the J end lost 9 bases, and 9 bases lay between the germline ends. The CDR3 covers 14 residues. CDR3 residues: CASSLARARSPLHF. The CDR3 bases are TGTGCCAGCAGCTTAGCCAGGGCCCGTTCACCCCTCCACTTT.

This clone occurred a few times. Within the sample, other DNA sequences also encode this same CDR3. V gene TRBV11-2 combines with J gene TRBJ1-1; TRBD1 aligns across 8 bases. The V gene end was trimmed by 1 base and the J gene end by 0 bases; junction bases not matched to a gene: 4. CDR1 SGHAT and CDR2 FQNNGV come from the germline V gene. The CDR3 is made up of 16 amino acids. CDR3 DNA sequence: TGTGCCAGCAGCTTAGGTTCAGGGGGCCTGAACACTGAAGCTTTCTTT. It yields the protein CASSLGSGGLNTEAFF.

The rearrangement links TRBV19 to TRBJ2-7, with 9 bases fitting TRBD1. Losses at the gene ends were 8 bases for V and 3 bases for J; bases not matched to a gene: 8. From germline, CDR1 is LNHDA and CDR2 SQIVND (reference sequence). The CDR3 consists of 14 residues. Here the CDR3 reads CASGGQGRYYEQYF. CDR3 in DNA: TGTGCCAGTGGGGGACAGGGAAGATACTACGAGCAGTACTTC.

This clone was detected only a few times. The V call is TRBV5-1, the J call TRBJ1-1, with 10 positions matching TRBD1. This CDR3 is built from 14 residues. Per germline, CDR1 SGHRS and CDR2 YFSETQ. The J segment lost 4 bases and the V segment lost 4 bases, leaving 4 bases of the junction unmatched. In DNA form, the CDR3 reads TGCGCCAGCAGCACGGGGACAGGGGTCACTGAAGCTTTCTTT. This gives the protein CASSTGTGVTEAFF. The variable domain in full, with the rest retrieved from reference TRBV5-1 and TRBJ1-1, is KAGVTQTPRYLIKTRGQQVTLSCSPISGHRSVSWYQQTPGQGLQFLFEYFSETQRNKGNFPGRFSGRQFSNSRSEMNVSTLELGDSALYLCASSTGTGVTEAFFGQGTRLTVV.

The chain recombines TRBV19 with TRBJ1-1, with a possible D match to TRBD1 (5 bases). The V end lost 3 bases, the J end lost 4 bases, and 12 bases lay between the germline ends. This CDR3 is built from 14 residues. Germline CDR1 LNHDA, CDR2 SQIVND (reference sequence). CDR3 amino acids: CASSIGQGGTEAFF. CDR3 nucleotides: TGTGCCAGTAGTATCGGCCAGGGCGGCACTGAAGCTTTCTTT. Full variable domain (rest looked up from reference TRBV19 and TRBJ1-1): DGGITQSPKYLFRKEGQNVTLSCEQNLNHDAMYWYRQDPGQGLRLIYYSQIVNDFQKGDIAEGYSVSREKKESFPLTVTSAQKNPTAFYLCASSIGQGGTEAFFGQGTRLTVV.

The chain has TRBV12-2 and TRBJ1-4; TRBD1 is taken as the D call from the table, unchecked against the DNA. TRBV12-2 is an annotated pseudogene. CDR3 size: 15 residues. CDR3 in DNA: TGTGCAAGTCGCTTAGGTGGCAGTTCCCAGGAAAAACTGTTTTTT. Protein sequence: CASRLGGSSQEKLFF.

J is TRBJ2-1 and V is TRBV28, with 9 bases aligning to TRBD2. V was pared by 6 bases and J by 10 bases, with 10 bases of the junction left unmatched. Germline V gives CDR1 MDHEN, CDR2 SYDVKM. This CDR3 is 14 amino acids long. CDR3 DNA: TGTGCCAGCAGGGCGGGAGGGCCTTCGATCGAGCAGTTCTTC. The encoded protein is CASRAGGPSIEQFF. Based on the CDR3 plus reference TRBV28 and TRBJ2-1, the full variable domain is DVKVTQSSRYLVKRTGEKVFLECVQDMDHENMFWYRQDPGLGLRLIYFSYDVKMKEKGDIPEGYSVSREKKERFSLILESASTNQTSMYLCASRAGGPSIEQFFGPGTRLTVL.

The rearrangement joins TRBV15 to TRBJ2-1; possible D gene TRBD2, 5 bases. Germline lookup yields CDR1 LNHNV and CDR2 YYDKDF (reference sequence). V was pared by 1 base and J by 8 bases, with 12 bases between. The length of the CDR3 is 14 residues. DNA of the CDR3: TGTGCCACCAGCAGAGCCGCGCTAGCCGATGAGCAGTTCTTC. Its translation is CATSRAALADEQFF.

The V gene is TRBV5-1, the J gene TRBJ2-5, with a weak D call TRBD2 (6 bases). Germline V gene lookup returns CDR1 SGHRS and CDR2 YFSETQ. This CDR3 has 14 amino acids. V shed 5 bases and J shed 5 bases, with 16 bases lying between them. DNA for the CDR3: TGCGCCAGCAGACTCGGACGGGACTGGGAGACCCAGTACTTC. Its translation is CASRLGRDWETQYF.

The V gene is TRBV28, the J gene TRBJ1-4; D is undetermined. This CDR3 is 12 amino acids long. CDR1 is MDHEN, CDR2 SYDVKM, per germline. V was shortened by 4 bases and J by 5 bases, with 5 bases between the two germline ends. CDR3 region: CASSSPNEKLFF. For the CDR3, the DNA is TGTGCCAGCAGTTCCCCAAATGAAAAACTGTTTTTT.

The rearrangement links TRBV7-8 to TRBJ1-5, with TRBD1 identical over 7 bases. Germline V gene sequence: CDR1 SGHVS, CDR2 FQNEAQ. This CDR3 is 15 amino acids long. V shed 5 bases and J 0 bases; nucleotides not matched to a gene: 4. Written as DNA, the CDR3 is TGTGCCAGCAGCCGGGACAGAAGTAGCAATCAGCCCCAGCATTTT. Protein sequence: CASSRDRSSNQPQHF.

This rearrangement joins TRBV5-6 to TRBJ1-5, with 7 bases matching TRBD1. CDR3 length equals 15 residues. Germline CDR1 SGHDT, CDR2 YYEEEE. J lost 0 bases, V lost 4 bases, and 4 bases had no gene match. CDR3 residues: CASSIGTVSNQPQHF. CDR3 in DNA: TGTGCCAGCAGCATAGGGACAGTTAGCAATCAGCCCCAGCATTTT.

The rearrangement joins TRBV5-6 to TRBJ2-7, with 11 bases aligning to TRBD1. Germline CDR1 is SGHDT and CDR2 is YYEEEE. The CDR3 has 15 residues. With V trimmed by 2 bases and J by 3 bases, 4 bases remained unmatched. CDR3 protein: CASSFRDRGYYEQYF. CDR3 sequence (DNA): TGTGCCAGCAGCTTCCGGGACAGGGGGTACTACGAGCAGTACTTC.

This chain links TRBV6-2 or TRBV6-3 with TRBJ1-5; TRBD1 is a possible D gene (6 bases). V gave up 2 bases and J gave up 11 bases, with 19 bases separating them. Germline values: CDR1 MNHEY, CDR2 SVGEGT. The CDR3 sequence is 15 residues long. The CDR3 protein is CASSYPQGGRGTQHF. The CDR3 bases are TGTGCCAGCAGTTACCCACAAGGGGGAAGAGGGACCCAGCATTTT.

CDR3 residues: CASSEVWSSGNTIYF. The CDR3 DNA reads TGTGCCAGCAGTGAAGTATGGAGCTCTGGAAACACCATATATTTT. The rearrangement joins TRBV6-1 to TRBJ1-3; D gene ambiguous. Germline CDR1 is MNHNS and CDR2 is SASEGT. V was clipped by 1 base and J by 0 bases, with 7 bases between them. The CDR3 runs 15 residues.

The gene calls are TRBV4-1 and TRBJ2-3; D is perhaps TRBD2 (6 bases). Per germline, CDR1 MGHRA and CDR2 YSYEKL. CDR3 length: 16 residues. V dropped 0 bases and J dropped 4 bases, with 14 bases sitting between them. The CDR3 protein is CASSQDPGRRADTQYF. The CDR3 DNA is TGCGCCAGCAGCCAAGATCCGGGGAGGAGGGCAGATACGCAGTATTTT.